The rows below give T cell receptor beta chains drawn from one sample of a study of T cell repertoires in cytomegalovirus infection. TCRdb itself ran the reads through MiXCR, one entry per CDR3 protein. The sample includes approximately 990,000 distinct CDR3 sequences, approximately 31% of them seen just once. Which antigens these TCRs recognize remains unknown. The material sequenced was cultured CD8+ T cells from PBMCs, taken from culture after CMV antigen stimulation. These receptors all come from a human donor in good health (CMV status not recorded). Some clones in this sample may be carry-over from other donors' samples. The CDR3 runs from the conserved cysteine through the conserved F or W. A D gene is named only where the DNA matches it firmly. A clone size is listed for some rows: how often the clone was seen (once, few, many), or a class if it is expanded.

CDR3 DNA | CDR3 protein | clone size | CDR3 length | J gene | V gene | D gene
TGTGCCAGCAGTTTCTCTAGCGGGGGACACGATTACAATGAGCAGTTCTTC | CASSFSSGGHDYNEQFF | few | 17 | TRBJ2-1 | TRBV12-3/TRBV12-4 | TRBD2
TGTGCCAGCAGCCAATCGGGGGGTCCTAGCAATCAGCCCCAGCATTTT | CASSQSGGPSNQPQHF | NA | 16 | TRBJ1-5 | TRBV4-2 | NA
TGTGCCAGCAGCCCCGGACAGTTTGAAGCTTTCTTT | CASSPGQFEAFF | many | 12 | TRBJ1-1 | TRBV11-2 | NA
TGCGCCAGCAGCTTGTGGGCAACCACGAACACCGGGGAGCTGTTTTTT | CASSLWATTNTGELFF | once | 16 | TRBJ2-2 | TRBV5-1 | NA
TGTGCCATCAAGGCAGGGGGTTCTAATTCACCCCTCCACTTT | CAIKAGGSNSPLHF | NA | 14 | TRBJ1-6 | TRBV10-3 | TRBD1
TGTGCCAGCAGTCCGGCAGGAATGACTGAAGCTTTCTTT | CASSPAGMTEAFF | NA | 13 | TRBJ1-1 | TRBV28 | NA
TGTGCTAGTGGTTGGGGACAGCAACTTAACACTGAAGCTTTCTTT | CASGWGQQLNTEAFF | NA | 15 | TRBJ1-1 | TRBV12-5 | TRBD1
TGTGCCAGCGGGTTGTACAGCTCTGGGGCCAACGTCCTGACTTTC | CASGLYSSGANVLTF | NA | 15 | TRBJ2-6 | TRBV6-2/TRBV6-3 | NA
TGCAGCGTTGAATCTCTCAGGCGGGAGCAGTTCTTC | CSVESLRREQFF | NA | 12 | TRBJ2-1 | TRBV29-1 | NA
TGTGCCAGCTCACCATGGAAAGGTCTATCTGATGACAATGAGCAGTTCTTC | CASSPWKGLSDDNEQFF | few | 17 | TRBJ2-1 | TRBV18 | NA
TGCGCCATCCATGATACGACAGGAGGCTACACCTTC | CAIHDTTGGYTF | NA | 12 | TRBJ1-2 | TRBV10-2 | NA
TGTGCCAGCAGACCTACAGCGGGGGTAGGCAATGAGCAGTTCTTC | CASRPTAGVGNEQFF | NA | 15 | TRBJ2-1 | TRBV7-3 | TRBD2
TGCGCCAGCAGCTCGAATGATCCGATGGATGAGCAGTTCTTC | CASSSNDPMDEQFF | NA | 14 | TRBJ2-1 | TRBV4-3 | NA
TGCAGCGTTGATAATAACACCCGTGAGCAGTTCTTC | CSVDNNTREQFF | NA | 12 | TRBJ2-1 | TRBV29-1 | NA
TGTGCCAGCAGTGGGAATGGGGAGCTGTTTTTT | CASSGNGELFF | NA | 11 | TRBJ2-2 | TRBV6-2/TRBV6-3 | NA
TGTGCCAGCAGTTGGACAGGGGGCGGTGGTACTGAAGCTTTCTTT | CASSWTGGGGTEAFF | NA | 15 | TRBJ1-1 | TRBV6-2/TRBV6-3 | TRBD1
TGCGCCAGCAGCCATTCAGGGGCAACGGGTAATTCACCCCTCCACTTT | CASSHSGATGNSPLHF | NA | 16 | TRBJ1-6 | TRBV4-3 | NA
TGTGCCAGCAGTCTTAGCCCTCACACCTACTCCTACAATGAGCAGTTCTTC | CASSLSPHTYSYNEQFF | NA | 17 | TRBJ2-1 | TRBV28 | NA
TGTGCCAGTAGTATGAACAGGAACACTGAAGCTTTCTTT | CASSMNRNTEAFF | NA | 13 | TRBJ1-1 | TRBV19 | NA
TGTGCCAGCAGCTTAGTTAGGTTCCTAAAATTAGATACGCAGTATTTT | CASSLVRFLKLDTQYF | many | 16 | TRBJ2-3 | TRBV7-8 | NA
TGTGCCAGCAGTTATGGCGGACTAGCGGGGGGGCCTGTGGCCCAGTACTTC | CASSYGGLAGGPVAQYF | NA | 17 | TRBJ2-5 | TRBV6-2/TRBV6-3 | TRBD2
TGTGCCACCAGTGATACCACCGGACAGGGTCAGGAGACCCAGTACTTC | CATSDTTGQGQETQYF | few | 16 | TRBJ2-5 | TRBV24-1 | TRBD1
TGTGCCAGCAGTCGCCTGGACAGGGATAACTCACCCCTCCACTTT | CASSRLDRDNSPLHF | NA | 15 | TRBJ1-6 | TRBV27 | TRBD1
TGTGCCAGCAGCTCCGCGGGGGGGCTTAAGACCCAGTACTTC | CASSSAGGLKTQYF | NA | 14 | TRBJ2-5 | TRBV7-9 | TRBD2
TGTGCCAGTAGCCTTTTTATACAGGGACTGAACACTGAAGCTTTCTTT | CASSLFIQGLNTEAFF | few | 16 | TRBJ1-1 | TRBV19 | NA
TGTGCCAGCAGCAACGAGTACTCCCCCCTTGGACAGGGTGCAGGACAGCCCCAGCATTTT | CASSNEYSPLGQGAGQPQHF | many | 20 | TRBJ1-5 | TRBV7-8 | TRBD1
TGCAGCGTTTTAATCAGGGGCGGGGAGCTGTTTTTT | CSVLIRGGELFF | few | 12 | TRBJ2-2 | TRBV29-1 | NA
TGTGCCAGCTCACCAGCGAGAACTGAAGCTTTCTTT | CASSPARTEAFF | few | 12 | TRBJ1-1 | TRBV18 | NA
TGTGCCATCAGTGAGTCGAATGGGACATCCTGGGTCCTTTACGAGCAGTACTTC | CAISESNGTSWVLYEQYF | NA | 18 | TRBJ2-7 | TRBV10-3 | NA
TGTGCCAGCAGCACAGTCTACAATGAGCAGTTCTTC | CASSTVYNEQFF | NA | 12 | TRBJ2-1 | TRBV7-1 | NA
TGTGCCAGCAGCTTAGGTTTTCGGGGTTTGGAGACCCAGTACTTC | CASSLGFRGLETQYF | NA | 15 | TRBJ2-5 | TRBV11-2 | NA
TGTGCCAGCAGCTTACCAGGGGGGCACACTGAAGCTTTCTTT | CASSLPGGHTEAFF | few | 14 | TRBJ1-1 | TRBV7-9 | TRBD1
TGTGCGGGGGGATTACTTGAGCAGTTCTTC | CAGGLLEQFF | NA | 10 | TRBJ2-1 | TRBV7-9 | NA
TGCAGTGCTAGACGGGTGGTGGGCGGGGGGGAAAGACAAGAGACCCAGTACTTC | CSARRVVGGGERQETQYF | NA | 18 | TRBJ2-5 | TRBV20-1 | TRBD2
TGTGCCAGCAGCAGCGTTGGCTACACCTTC | CASSSVGYTF | NA | 10 | TRBJ1-2 | TRBV2 | NA
TGTGCCACCAGCCCTAGGACAGGGGAAGGGACACCCCTCCACTTT | CATSPRTGEGTPLHF | NA | 15 | TRBJ1-6 | TRBV15 | TRBD1
TGTGCCAGCAGGACCGAAGCGGGGGGATTCTACAATGAGCAGTTCTTC | CASRTEAGGFYNEQFF | few | 16 | TRBJ2-1 | TRBV6-5 | TRBD2
TGTGCCAGCATTCGGTCCGGGGTAGGGACTGAAGCTTTCTTT | CASIRSGVGTEAFF | once | 14 | TRBJ1-1 | TRBV7-9 | NA
TGCGCCAGCAGCCAAGATGGAGGATGGGATACTGAAGCTTTCTTT | CASSQDGGWDTEAFF | NA | 15 | TRBJ1-1 | TRBV4-3 | NA
TGTGCCAGCCGAGGAAAACGGCTCAATGAGCAGTTCTTC | CASRGKRLNEQFF | few | 13 | TRBJ2-1 | TRBV7-9 | NA
TGTGCCAGCAGTTTATACTGGGGTAACGCCGTAAATGAGCAGTTCTTC | CASSLYWGNAVNEQFF | few | 16 | TRBJ2-1 | TRBV27 | NA
TGCAGCGTTGAAGGAGGGGGGGCGATTATGTTCTTC | CSVEGGGAIMFF | NA | 12 | TRBJ2-1 | TRBV29-1 | NA
TGCGCCAGCAGCCAAGAAAGGGGGGGAGGGTATAGCACCGGGGAGCTGTTTTTT | CASSQERGGGYSTGELFF | NA | 18 | TRBJ2-2 | TRBV4-1 | NA
TGTGCCAGCAGTTTTGGCCAGGACCGGGGGGAGCAGTACTTC | CASSFGQDRGEQYF | few | 14 | TRBJ2-7 | TRBV12-3/TRBV12-4 | NA
TGTGCCAGCAGTACTCCCACGGGGCAGGTGAACACCGGGGAGCTGTTTTTT | CASSTPTGQVNTGELFF | few | 17 | TRBJ2-2 | TRBV9 | NA
TGTGCCAGCAGTTTTCCCCAGCGGGGCCCGCGTACCGGGGAGCTGTTTTTT | CASSFPQRGPRTGELFF | NA | 17 | TRBJ2-2 | TRBV12-3/TRBV12-4 | TRBD2
TGTGCCAGTACTTCTTCCGATGGCGCGCTATGGAATGAGCAGTTCTTC | CASTSSDGALWNEQFF | NA | 16 | TRBJ2-1 | TRBV19 | NA